By frequency, the clone carrying this T cell receptor beta chain registers medium-sized (0.01 to 0.1%). This sample was taken from a study of T cell clusters in autoimmune cytopenias. Looked up from germline, CDR1 is SEHNR and CDR2 is FQNEAQ (reference sequence). The CDR3 extends over 18 amino acids. TRB amplification used around 0.25 ug of peripheral blood genomic DNA. TRB was amplified by touch-down multiplex PCR, primer pools A and B combined. TCRdb re-called the multiplex PCR reads and gives one entry per CDR3 protein, without DNA. Its table lists around 2,000 distinct CDR3 sequences. The same data also contributed to another study, on T cell repertoires in aging, cancer and after chemotherapy. In that study: Immunological memory after chemotherapy cannot be judged from the repertoire data.

V is TRBV7-9 and J is TRBJ2-2; TCRdb lists TRBD1, though no DNA is available to test this call. The receptor was isolated from a human donor in good health. The sample consisted of peripheral blood. This CDR3 reads CASSPRRSASGYTGELFF.